One T cell receptor beta chain is described in this entry. Antigen: not known. Profiling relied on immunoSEQ multiplex PCR, and the TCRdb table lists in-frame clones only, not all of them. This sample has some 170,000 clones, with about 85% found just once. The CDR3 extends over 14 amino acids. The junction had 5 bases not matched to a gene; V was cut back by 4 bases and J by 7 bases. Germline V lookup: CDR1 SGHNT, CDR2 YYREEE (reference sequence). This record comes from a study of cytomegalovirus exposure and HLA in healthy donors. Background on the study: Per a later analysis, the 550 to 850 first-cohort and 120 validation repertoires shared one platform.

Study-wide results and caveats: Associated with cytomegalovirus, according to the listing, were around 160 TCR beta chains. The majority of TCR sequences were rare, yet some public TCRs appeared in many donors.

The sample was PBMCs. The chain has TRBV5-4 and TRBJ1-3, with 10 positions matching TRBD1. The sequence was obtained from a man aged 25 to 40 in good health and CMV-seropositive. The CDR3 bases are TGTGCCAGCAGCGCGCCGGGACAGGGGAACACCATATATTTT. This sequence encodes CASSAPGQGNTIYF.